This passage covers 6 T cell receptor beta chains from one sample sequenced in a study of cytomegalovirus exposure and HLA in healthy donors. Clones were sequenced by immunoSEQ multiplex PCR, and TCRdb holds only the in-frame ones, with some missing. The sample comprises under 150,000 clones, about 90% of which are singletons, and roughly 3% rests with the top ten. Sequencing was performed on PBMCs. These receptor sequences come from a man aged 18 to 30 in good health and CMV-seronegative.

DNA of the CDR3: TGTGCCAGCAGTCCATTCTACCGGGGGGAAGAGACCCAGTACTTC. Its protein product is CASSPFYRGEETQYF. The chain links TRBV28 to TRBJ2-5; 7 nucleotides line up with TRBD2. Germline V gives CDR1 MDHEN, CDR2 SYDVKM. V was clipped by 5 bases and J by 3 bases; unmatched bases: 9. CDR3 length equals 15 residues.

The genes are TRBV5-6 and TRBJ1-2, with D hard to call. Trimming took off 0 bases at V and 6 bases at J, with 9 bases between the two ends. The CDR3 loop spans 13 amino acids. Germline CDR1 and CDR2: SGHDT and YYEEEE. CDR3: CASSLGVSDGYTF. CDR3 DNA sequence: TGTGCCAGCAGCTTGGGAGTCTCTGATGGCTACACCTTC.

The CDR3, as DNA: TGCGCCAGCAGCTTCGCGGCTAATGAGCAGTTCTTC. Translating gives CASSFAANEQFF. The chain carries TRBV5-1 and TRBJ2-1; no clear D. Germline V lookup: CDR1 SGHRS, CDR2 YFSETQ. The length of the CDR3 is 12 residues. Trimming shortened V by 2 bases and J by 7 bases, and 7 bases separated the two germline ends.

This chain connects TRBV5-4 to TRBJ1-2; D is ambiguous. Trimming removed 1 base from V and 6 bases from J, with 7 bases in between. This CDR3 is built from 12 residues. Germline V gene data show CDR1 as SGHNT and CDR2 as YYREEE (reference sequence). The CDR3 bases are TGTGCCAGCAGCTTGAGTAGAAATGGCTACACCTTC. Residues: CASSLSRNGYTF.

This chain links TRBV7-9 with TRBJ1-1, with D tentatively TRBD1 (5 bases). V dropped 5 bases and J dropped 5 bases, with 21 bases sitting between them. CDR1 is SEHNR and CDR2 is FQNEAQ in the germline V gene (reference sequence). This CDR3 is built from 16 residues. The CDR3 coding sequence is TGTGCCAGCAGCCCCCAGACGGGGGGTTCGGATACTGAAGCTTTCTTT. It codes for CASSPQTGGSDTEAFF.

The chain recombines TRBV19 with TRBJ1-5; 8 bases align to TRBD1. J was trimmed by 2 bases and V by 4 bases; bases with no gene match: 7. Per the germline V gene, CDR1 is LNHDA and CDR2 is SQIVND (reference sequence). The CDR3 contains 16 residues. CDR3 loop: CASSRGDRLGNQPQHF. The CDR3 bases are TGTGCCAGTAGTAGGGGGGACAGGTTGGGCAATCAGCCCCAGCATTTT.